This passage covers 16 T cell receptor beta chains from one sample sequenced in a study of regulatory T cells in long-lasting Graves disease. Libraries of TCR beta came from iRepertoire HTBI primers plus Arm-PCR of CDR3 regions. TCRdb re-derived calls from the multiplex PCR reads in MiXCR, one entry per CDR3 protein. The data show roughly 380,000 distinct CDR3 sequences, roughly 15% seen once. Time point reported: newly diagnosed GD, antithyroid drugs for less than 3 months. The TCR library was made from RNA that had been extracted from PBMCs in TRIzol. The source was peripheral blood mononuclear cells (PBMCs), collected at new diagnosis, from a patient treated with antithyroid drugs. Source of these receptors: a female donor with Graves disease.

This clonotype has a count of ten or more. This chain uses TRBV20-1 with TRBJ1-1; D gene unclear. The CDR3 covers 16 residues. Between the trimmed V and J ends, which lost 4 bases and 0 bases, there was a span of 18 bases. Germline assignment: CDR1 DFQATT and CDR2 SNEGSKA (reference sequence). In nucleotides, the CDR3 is TGCAGTGCTAAAATAGGGTTCTCTTCCGTGAACACTGAAGCTTTCTTT. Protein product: CSAKIGFSSVNTEAFF.

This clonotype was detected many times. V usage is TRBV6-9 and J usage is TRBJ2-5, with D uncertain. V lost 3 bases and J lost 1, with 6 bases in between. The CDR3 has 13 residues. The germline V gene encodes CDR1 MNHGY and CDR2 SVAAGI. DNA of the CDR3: TGTGCCAGCAGTTACTCCATCCAAGAGACCCAGTACTTC. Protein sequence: CASSYSIQETQYF.

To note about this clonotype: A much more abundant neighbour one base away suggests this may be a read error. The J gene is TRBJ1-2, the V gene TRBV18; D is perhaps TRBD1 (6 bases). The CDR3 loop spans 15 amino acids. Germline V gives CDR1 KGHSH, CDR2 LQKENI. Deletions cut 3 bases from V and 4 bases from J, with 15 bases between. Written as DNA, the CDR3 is TGTGCCAGCTCACCGGACGGGGACACTTCCTATGGCTACACCTTC. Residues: CASSPDGDTSYGYTF.

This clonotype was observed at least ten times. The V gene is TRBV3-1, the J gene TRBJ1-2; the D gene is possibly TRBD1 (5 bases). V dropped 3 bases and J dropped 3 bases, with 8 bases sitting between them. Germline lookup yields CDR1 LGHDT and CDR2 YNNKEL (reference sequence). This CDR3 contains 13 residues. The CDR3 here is CASSHGTDYGYTF. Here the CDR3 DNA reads TGTGCCAGCAGCCACGGGACGGACTATGGCTACACCTTC.

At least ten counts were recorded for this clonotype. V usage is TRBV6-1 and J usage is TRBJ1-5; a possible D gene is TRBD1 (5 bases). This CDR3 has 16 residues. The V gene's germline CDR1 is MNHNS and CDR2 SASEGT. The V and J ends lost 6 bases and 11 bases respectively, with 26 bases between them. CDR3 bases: TGTGCCAGCAGCCCTCAGTCGGGACCCTGGTGGCAGTCCCAGCATTTT. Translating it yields CASSPQSGPWWQSQHF.

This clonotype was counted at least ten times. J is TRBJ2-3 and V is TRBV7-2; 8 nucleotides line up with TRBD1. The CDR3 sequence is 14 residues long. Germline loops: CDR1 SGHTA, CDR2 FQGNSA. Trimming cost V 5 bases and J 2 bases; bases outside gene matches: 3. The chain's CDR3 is CASSRTGLTDTQYF. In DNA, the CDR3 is TGTGCCAGCAGCAGGACAGGGCTCACAGATACGCAGTATTTT.

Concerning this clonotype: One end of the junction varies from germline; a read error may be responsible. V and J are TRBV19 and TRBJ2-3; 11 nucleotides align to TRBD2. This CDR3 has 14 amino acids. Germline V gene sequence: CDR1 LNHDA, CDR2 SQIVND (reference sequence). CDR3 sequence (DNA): TGTGCCGGTAGTCACGGGACTAGCGGTTATACGCAGTATTTT. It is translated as CAGSHGTSGYTQYF.

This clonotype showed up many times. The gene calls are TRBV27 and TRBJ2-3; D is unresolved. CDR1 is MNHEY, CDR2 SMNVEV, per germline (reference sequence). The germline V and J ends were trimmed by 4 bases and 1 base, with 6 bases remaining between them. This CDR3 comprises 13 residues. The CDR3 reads CASSSYRTDTQYF. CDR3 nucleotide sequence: TGTGCCAGCAGTTCATACCGCACAGATACGCAGTATTTT.

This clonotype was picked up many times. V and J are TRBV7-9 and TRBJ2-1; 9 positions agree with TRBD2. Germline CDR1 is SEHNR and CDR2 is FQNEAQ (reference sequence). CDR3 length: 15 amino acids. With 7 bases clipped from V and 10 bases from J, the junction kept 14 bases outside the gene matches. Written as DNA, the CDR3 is TGTGCCAGCATCCTACTGGGCGGGGGGGCCTGGGAGCAGTTCTTC. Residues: CASILLGGGAWEQFF. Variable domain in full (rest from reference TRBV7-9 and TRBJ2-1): DTGVSQNPRHKITKRGQNVTFRCDPISEHNRLYWYRQTLGQGPEFLTYFQNEAQLEKSRLLSDRFSAERPKGSFSTLEIQRTEQGDSAMYLCASILLGGGAWEQFFGPGTRLTVL.

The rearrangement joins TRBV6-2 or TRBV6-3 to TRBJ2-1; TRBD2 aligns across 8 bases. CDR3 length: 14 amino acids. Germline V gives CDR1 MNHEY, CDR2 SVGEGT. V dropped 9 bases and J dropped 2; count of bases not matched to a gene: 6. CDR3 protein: CASKAGVAYNEQFF. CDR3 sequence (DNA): TGTGCCAGTAAAGCGGGAGTTGCCTACAATGAGCAGTTCTTC.

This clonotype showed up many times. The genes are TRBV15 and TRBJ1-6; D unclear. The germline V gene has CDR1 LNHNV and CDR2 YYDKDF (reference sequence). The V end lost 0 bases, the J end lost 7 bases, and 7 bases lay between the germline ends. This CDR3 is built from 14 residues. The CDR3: CATSRDGLNSPLHF. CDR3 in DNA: TGTGCCACCAGCAGAGACGGTCTGAATTCACCCCTCCACTTT.

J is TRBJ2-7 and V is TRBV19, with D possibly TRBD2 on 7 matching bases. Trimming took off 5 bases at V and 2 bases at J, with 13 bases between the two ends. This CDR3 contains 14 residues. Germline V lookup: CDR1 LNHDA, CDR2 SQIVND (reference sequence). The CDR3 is CASSYGEGAYEQYF. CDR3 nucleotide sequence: TGTGCCAGTAGTTACGGGGAGGGGGCCTACGAGCAGTACTTC.

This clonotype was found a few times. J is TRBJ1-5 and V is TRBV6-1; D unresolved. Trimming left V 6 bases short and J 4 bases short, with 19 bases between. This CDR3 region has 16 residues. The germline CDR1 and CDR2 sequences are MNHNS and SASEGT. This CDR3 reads CASSPQITWINQPQHF. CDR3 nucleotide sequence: TGTGCCAGCAGCCCACAGATCACATGGATAAATCAGCCCCAGCATTTT.

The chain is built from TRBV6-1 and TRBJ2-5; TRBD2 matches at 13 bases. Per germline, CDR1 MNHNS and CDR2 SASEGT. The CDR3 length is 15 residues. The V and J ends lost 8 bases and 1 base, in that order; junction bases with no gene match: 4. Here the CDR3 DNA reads TGTGCCAGCCGGACTAGCGGGGGACTCCAAGAGACCCAGTACTTC. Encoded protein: CASRTSGGLQETQYF.

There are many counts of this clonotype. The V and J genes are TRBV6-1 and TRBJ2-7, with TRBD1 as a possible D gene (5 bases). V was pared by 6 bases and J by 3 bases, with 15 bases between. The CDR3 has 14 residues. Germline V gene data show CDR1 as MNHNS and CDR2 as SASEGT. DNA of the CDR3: TGTGCCAGCAGCGAGACAGATCTCTACTACGAGCAGTACTTC. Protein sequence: CASSETDLYYEQYF.

The CDR3 spells CASSSPGGQAETQYF. Written as DNA, the CDR3 is TGTGCCAGCAGTTCTCCGGGGGGGCAGGCAGAGACCCAGTACTTC. V gene TRBV28 combines with J gene TRBJ2-5; 8 nucleotides agree with TRBD2. After removal of 4 bases from V and 4 bases from J, the junction contained 8 bases not matched to a gene. The CDR3 contains 15 residues. CDR1 and CDR2 (germline): MDHEN, SYDVKM.